This T cell receptor beta chain came from a study of blood T cell repertoires in COVID-19. Background on the study: The analysed material was cDNA or gDNA that came from T cells, B-cell-depleted T cells, or PBMCs.

As originally analysed: By means of reference gene primer amplification, nucleated cell counts were estimated. Using immunoSEQ multiplex PCR, the repertoire was profiled, and TCRdb retains in-frame clones only, with some absent. That table supplies the V and J calls and clone size; D and trimming were determined from the DNA. This table holds about 190,000 clones, more than 70% found once. The participants were between roughly 18 and 90 years old and came from roughly 24 US areas. Clinical history reported by participants formed the basis on which cohorts were assigned. The germline CDR1 and CDR2 sequences are KGHDR and SFDVKD. This CDR3 comprises 17 residues. Deletions cut 5 bases from V and 5 bases from J, with 21 bases between.

The rearrangement joins TRBV24-1 to TRBJ2-1; the D gene is possibly TRBD2 (7 bases). The receptor was derived from a man between 35 and 55 years old with acute COVID-19. The sequenced material came from PBMCs or T cells enriched from blood (not recorded which). CDR3 sequence: CATSGLSGEGGDNEQFF. In DNA, the CDR3 is TGTGCCACCAGTGGCCTCTCAGGGGAGGGTGGGGACAATGAGCAGTTCTTC.